The clone carrying this T cell receptor beta chain appeared a few times. The antigen is not known. TCRdb's table, derived via immunoSEQ multiplex PCR, lists solely in-frame clones and lacks some. The sample contains approximately 340,000 clones, roughly 67% of which appear only once. This sample is part of a study of cytotoxic CD8 clonotypes in ibrutinib-treated CLL. Across the whole study: Responses: some 24 partial, 2 complete; after median about 68 months, about 14 stayed remitted, approximately twelve progressed.

Study outcomes and limitations: Clonality correlated strongly with circulating CD8+ T cells and exceeded age-matched healthy donors at baseline.

This CDR3 has 19 amino acids. The junction had 15 bases not matched to a gene; V was cut back by 3 bases and J by 7 bases. Germline CDR1 ENHRY, CDR2 SYGVKD. The input for sequencing was PBMCs, taken after 36 months of ibrutinib treatment. The receptor comes from a human donor with chronic lymphocytic leukemia. The chain has TRBV10-3 and TRBJ1-6; the match to TRBD1 covers 10 bases. The CDR3 reads CAISDLGQGPERGNSPLHF. CDR3 coding DNA: TGTGCCATCAGTGATTTGGGACAGGGGCCCGAGAGAGGGAATTCACCCCTCCACTTT.